This T cell receptor beta chain was captured in a study of blood T cell repertoires in COVID-19. Whole-study context: Samples representing acute and convalescent COVID-19 were sourced from the United States, Italy and Spain. PBMCs, B-cell-depleted T cells, or T cells were the source of the cDNA or gDNA that made up the material.

Germline CDR1 is MNHEY and CDR2 is SMNVEV (reference sequence). CDR3 length equals 15 residues. With 6 bases removed from V and 5 bases from J, the gap between germline ends came to 19 bases. Original methodology: Amplifying reference gene primers gave estimates of nucleated cell counts. Profiling relied on immunoSEQ multiplex PCR, and the TCRdb table lists in-frame clones only, not all of them. V and J calls and clone size are those listed in that table; D and trimming were worked out from the DNA. This repertoire shows about 27,000 clones, roughly four fifths found once; its top ten account for under 55%.

The chain recombines TRBV27 with TRBJ1-1; tentatively, D is TRBD1 (6 bases). The sequenced sample consisted of peripheral blood. The clonotype was recovered from an elderly woman with acute or convalescent COVID-19. The CDR3 sequence is CASRTNSGGRTEAFF. The CDR3 DNA reads as TGTGCCAGCAGGACAAACTCGGGGGGGCGTACTGAAGCTTTCTTT.